This TCR beta chain comes out of a study of technical replicates of blood from a handful of donors. Using immunoSEQ multiplex PCR, the repertoire was profiled, and TCRdb retains in-frame clones only, with some absent. The sample yields roughly 68,000 clones, 80% to 95% seen once. The V gene's germline CDR1 is MNHEY and CDR2 SVGAGI. The length of the CDR3 is 15 residues. Trimming pared 6 bases from V and 6 bases from J, leaving 20 bases between. The TCR originated in a human donor in good health. Some clones in this sample may be carry-over from other donors' samples. The chain carries TRBV6-5 and TRBJ1-1, with TRBD1 as a possible D gene (5 bases). Material for sequencing was PBMCs. The CDR3 spells CASRSRQHGGAEAFF. The CDR3 DNA reads TGTGCCAGCAGATCCCGTCAACACGGAGGGGCTGAAGCTTTCTTT.